The source of this TCR beta chain is a study of sequential checkpoint blockade in melanoma. Study summary: Randomization was 1:1 between first-line nivolumab→ipilimumab and ipilimumab→nivolumab. TCRβ was sequenced from DNA of 91 pretreatment tumors. Study-wide findings and caveats: Mutational load did not correlate with tumor T-cell fraction or clonality.

Documented treatment: randomized to nivolumab then ipilimumab (arm A) or the reverse (arm B). Profiled with immunoSEQ multiplex PCR; TCRdb holds only in-frame clones, not every one. The sample yields 400 to 450 clones, roughly 15% seen once. This clone was observed once. Antigen unknown. The V and J ends lost 2 bases and 4 bases respectively, with 11 bases between them. This CDR3 is built from 13 residues. Germline CDR1 SQVTM, CDR2 ANQGSEA. The chain employs TRBV29-1 and TRBJ1-2; D might be TRBD1 (5 bases). This TCR was sampled from a human donor with melanoma. The sample consisted of tumor tissue (inferred from file names), taken from a patient given nivolumab and ipilimumab in sequence. The CDR3 bases are TGCAGCGTTGAAATGAGGGGCAGCTATGGCTACACCTTC. Its protein is CSVEMRGSYGYTF.